This record concerns one T cell receptor (beta chain) sequence. This record comes from a study of blood T cell repertoires in COVID-19. Original handling: Scientists estimated how many nucleated cells there were by amplifying reference gene primers. The assay was immunoSEQ multiplex PCR, and TCRdb's table has in-frame clones only and misses some. V and J calls plus clone size are reproduced from that table; the DNA served to infer D and trimming. The data contain roughly 180,000 clones, about 82% of them seen just once; the ten biggest clones take up around 5.2%. The sample comprised peripheral blood. The sequence was obtained from a woman in her thirties with acute or convalescent COVID-19.

The CDR3 DNA sequence: TGTGCCAGTAGCCTTGACAGGGGGCGAGGCTACACCTTC. It translates to CASSLDRGRGYTF. The J gene is TRBJ1-2, the V gene TRBV19; 10 bases agree with TRBD1. V was clipped by 6 bases and J by 8 bases; unmatched bases: 6. Germline V CDR1 and CDR2: LNHDA, SQIVND (reference sequence). This CDR3 is built from 13 residues.